One and the same sample provided the 5 T cell receptor beta chains below, sequenced in a study of T cells in Graves' hyperthyroidism and ophthalmopathy (dated by TCRdb to between 2017 and 2020). Receptors were amplified or captured by multiplex PCR. Sequencing instrument: Illumina HiSeq 2000. Amplification of TCR beta CDR3 regions was carried out from RNA transcripts. The first round of RT-PCR for the TCR CDR3 was performed with the HTBI primer set and the Qiagen OneStep RT-PCR kit. Using fastp trimming at Q25 and MiXCR clonotype assembly, TCRdb reanalyzed the public sequencing data and kept in-frame beta chains. Rows are unified per CDR3 protein, each entry keeping the most common DNA and genes. The sample data list a few hundred thousand distinct CDR3 sequences, and roughly 18% of these were observed just once. 40% of the sample rests with the top ten. Sequencing was performed on blood. All receptors come from a man aged 18 to 35 with Graves' ophthalmopathy.

This clonotype was detected many times. The chain couples TRBV7-9 to TRBJ2-3; 7 bases agree with TRBD2. Germline assignment: CDR1 SEHNR and CDR2 FQNEAQ (reference sequence). J was trimmed by 0 bases and V by 3 bases; bases with no gene match: 3. The CDR3 length is 15 residues. The CDR3 sequence: CASSLREPSTDTQYF. The CDR3 nucleotides read TGTGCCAGCAGCTTGCGGGAGCCTAGCACAGATACGCAGTATTTT.

The chain couples TRBV20-1 to TRBJ1-1; D unclear. The V end was cut by 4 bases, the J end by 4 bases, with 10 bases between. Germline V CDR1 and CDR2: DFQATT, SNEGSKA (reference sequence). CDR3 length: 12 residues. CDR3 loop: CSATDSGTEAFF. DNA of the CDR3: TGCAGTGCTACAGACTCGGGCACTGAAGCTTTCTTT.

V is TRBV20-1 and J is TRBJ1-6, with D uncertain. Between the trimmed V and J ends, which lost 1 base and 9 bases, there was a span of 13 bases. CDR3 size: 14 residues. Germline V CDR1 and CDR2: DFQATT, SNEGSKA (reference sequence). The CDR3 DNA is TGCAGTGCTAGAGTTTCGGGAAACGGTTCACCCCTCCACTTT. This codes for CSARVSGNGSPLHF.

This chain joins TRBV5-1 and TRBJ1-5, with 8 nucleotides matching TRBD1. Germline CDR1 and CDR2: SGHRS and YFSETQ. V lost 9 bases and J lost 6; bases outside the gene matches: 11. This CDR3 is built from 14 residues. The CDR3 is CAILDREVGQPQHF. The DNA for the CDR3 is TGCGCCATTTTGGACAGGGAGGTCGGTCAGCCCCAGCATTTT.

A remark on this clonotype: A read error may produce the germline difference seen at one junction end. The gene calls are TRBV7-7 and TRBJ2-2; D possibly corresponds to TRBD2 (6 bases). This CDR3 is 16 amino acids long. Germline V gene sequence: CDR1 SSHAT, CDR2 FNYEAQ (reference sequence). The CDR3 region has the DNA TGTGCCGGCAGCTTAGCGCTGGGGGGTCCCACCGGGGAGCTGTTTTTT. It encodes CAGSLALGGPTGELFF. The variable domain in full, with the rest retrieved from reference TRBV7-7 and TRBJ2-2, is GAGVSQSPRYKVTKRGQDVTLRCDPISSHATLYWYQQALGQGPEFLTYFNYEAQPDKSGLPSDRFSAERPEGSISTLTIQRTEQRDSAMYRCAGSLALGGPTGELFFGEGSRLTVL.